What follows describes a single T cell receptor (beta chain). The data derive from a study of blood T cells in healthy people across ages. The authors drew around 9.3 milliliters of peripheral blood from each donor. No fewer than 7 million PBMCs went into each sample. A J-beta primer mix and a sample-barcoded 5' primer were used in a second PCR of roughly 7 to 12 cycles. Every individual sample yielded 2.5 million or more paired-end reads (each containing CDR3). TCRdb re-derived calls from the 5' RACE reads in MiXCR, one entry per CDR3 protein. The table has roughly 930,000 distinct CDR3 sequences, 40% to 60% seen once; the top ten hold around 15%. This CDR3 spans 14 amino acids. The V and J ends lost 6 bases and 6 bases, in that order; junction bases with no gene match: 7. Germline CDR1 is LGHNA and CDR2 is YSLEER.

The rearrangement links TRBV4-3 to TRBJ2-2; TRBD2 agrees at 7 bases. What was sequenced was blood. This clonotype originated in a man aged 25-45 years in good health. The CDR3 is CASSRQGGPGELFF. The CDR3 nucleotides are TGCGCCAGCAGTCGGCAGGGAGGGCCCGGGGAGCTGTTTTTT.